The rows below give T cell receptor beta chains drawn from one sample of a study of T cell responses to AZD1222 COVID-19 vaccine. TCRdb keeps only in-frame clones here, not all; method: immunoSEQ multiplex PCR. The profile shows about 270,000 clones, around 92% of them singletons. Sequences were derived from peripheral blood, sampled 28 days after the second AZD1222 dose. These receptors were obtained from an adult who received the AZD1222 COVID-19 vaccine. Each CDR3 is given with its conserved first and last residue. The D gene is left open where the match is weak. The size of a clone is reported for some rows only, either as once, few or many, or as a class for expanded clones.

clone_size: NA
v_call: TRBV20-1
j_call: TRBJ2-6
d_call: NA
cdr3_aa: CSASPPGAGANVLTF
cdr3_nt: TGCAGTGCTAGTCCCCCCGGGGCTGGGGCCAACGTCCTGACTTTC

clone_size: NA
v_call: TRBV19
j_call: TRBJ2-1
d_call: NA
cdr3_aa: CASKGFMLGMSNEQFF
cdr3_nt: TGTGCCAGTAAGGGGTTTATGCTCGGGATGTCCAATGAGCAGTTCTTC

clone_size: NA
v_call: TRBV11-1
j_call: TRBJ2-7
d_call: NA
cdr3_aa: CASSLLRGGEQYF
cdr3_nt: TGTGCCAGCAGCTTATTAAGGGGAGGCGAGCAGTACTTC

clone_size: NA
v_call: TRBV2
j_call: TRBJ2-1
d_call: NA
cdr3_aa: CASRRTYSYNEQFF
cdr3_nt: TGTGCCAGCAGAAGGACGTACTCCTACAATGAGCAGTTCTTC

clone_size: NA
v_call: TRBV6-5
j_call: TRBJ1-1
d_call: NA
cdr3_aa: CASSTLRVGTEAFF
cdr3_nt: TGTGCCAGCAGTACCCTACGGGTTGGAACTGAAGCTTTCTTT

clone_size: NA
v_call: TRBV5-1
j_call: TRBJ2-4
d_call: NA
cdr3_aa: CASSLDGGRNIQYF
cdr3_nt: TGCGCCAGCAGCTTGGATGGAGGGAGAAACATTCAGTACTTC

clone_size: NA
v_call: TRBV7-9
j_call: TRBJ1-2
d_call: NA
cdr3_aa: CASSFTYGDYGYTF
cdr3_nt: TGTGCCAGCAGCTTTACATACGGAGACTATGGCTACACCTTC

clone_size: NA
v_call: TRBV12-5
j_call: TRBJ2-3
d_call: NA
cdr3_aa: CASGLSPGYRSTDTQYF
cdr3_nt: TGTGCTAGTGGTTTGTCTCCGGGGTACCGTAGCACAGATACGCAGTATTTT

clone_size: NA
v_call: TRBV19
j_call: TRBJ2-2
d_call: NA
cdr3_aa: CASSNGQPGELFF
cdr3_nt: TGTGCCAGTAGTAACGGACAGCCCGGGGAGCTGTTTTTT

clone_size: NA
v_call: TRBV28
j_call: TRBJ2-7
d_call: TRBD2
cdr3_aa: CASSSPAGAEYEQYF
cdr3_nt: TGTGCCAGCAGTTCCCCGGCGGGAGCGGAGTACGAGCAGTACTTC

clone_size: NA
v_call: TRBV6-5
j_call: TRBJ2-7
d_call: TRBD1
cdr3_aa: CASSLGQGASYEQYF
cdr3_nt: TGTGCCAGCAGTCTCGGACAGGGGGCGTCCTACGAGCAGTACTTC

clone_size: NA
v_call: TRBV9
j_call: TRBJ2-7
d_call: TRBD1
cdr3_aa: CASSVGWTGAYEQYF
cdr3_nt: TGTGCCAGCAGCGTAGGATGGACAGGGGCCTACGAGCAGTACTTC

clone_size: NA
v_call: TRBV28
j_call: TRBJ1-2
d_call: NA
cdr3_aa: CASSTSTGLSRYTF
cdr3_nt: TGTGCCAGCAGTACCTCGACAGGTCTCTCTCGCTACACCTTC

clone_size: NA
v_call: TRBV20-1
j_call: TRBJ2-1
d_call: NA
cdr3_aa: CSANILPEQFF
cdr3_nt: TGCAGTGCTAATATCCTACCCGAGCAGTTCTTC

clone_size: NA
v_call: TRBV14
j_call: TRBJ1-2
d_call: NA
cdr3_aa: CASSQIGFGYTF
cdr3_nt: TGTGCCAGCAGCCAAATTGGGTTTGGCTACACCTTC

clone_size: NA
v_call: TRBV7-8
j_call: TRBJ1-2
d_call: NA
cdr3_aa: CASSSNYGYTF
cdr3_nt: TGTGCCAGCAGCTCGAACTATGGCTACACCTTC

clone_size: NA
v_call: TRBV29-1
j_call: TRBJ2-1
d_call: NA
cdr3_aa: CSAGGASYNEQFF
cdr3_nt: TGCAGCGCTGGGGGGGCCTCCTACAATGAGCAGTTCTTC

clone_size: NA
v_call: TRBV21-1
j_call: TRBJ1-1
d_call: NA
cdr3_aa: CASSAGGAYMNTEAFF
cdr3_nt: TGTGCCAGCAGCGCCGGAGGGGCTTACATGAACACTGAAGCTTTCTTT

clone_size: NA
v_call: TRBV6-1
j_call: TRBJ1-6
d_call: NA
cdr3_aa: CASSENGGLPLHF
cdr3_nt: TGTGCCAGCAGTGAAAATGGGGGCTTACCCCTCCACTTT

clone_size: NA
v_call: TRBV5-6
j_call: TRBJ2-7
d_call: NA
cdr3_aa: CASSLRVAEDEQYF
cdr3_nt: TGTGCCAGCAGCCTTAGGGTCGCTGAAGACGAGCAGTACTTC

clone_size: NA
v_call: TRBV18
j_call: TRBJ1-1
d_call: NA
cdr3_aa: CASSQGQNEAFF
cdr3_nt: TGTGCCAGCTCACAAGGGCAGAATGAAGCTTTCTTT

clone_size: once
v_call: TRBV29-1
j_call: TRBJ1-2
d_call: NA
cdr3_aa: CSVGQSRNYGYTF
cdr3_nt: TGCAGCGTCGGACAGTCCCGCAACTATGGCTACACCTTC

clone_size: NA
v_call: TRBV7-2
j_call: TRBJ2-7
d_call: NA
cdr3_aa: CASSLRPLPARGQYF
cdr3_nt: TGTGCCAGCAGCTTACGTCCACTGCCGGCCCGAGGGCAGTACTTC

clone_size: NA
v_call: TRBV7-8
j_call: TRBJ1-2
d_call: NA
cdr3_aa: CASSLAPDKTYGYTF
cdr3_nt: TGTGCCAGCAGCTTAGCCCCGGACAAGACCTATGGCTACACCTTC

clone_size: NA
v_call: TRBV7-8
j_call: TRBJ1-1
d_call: NA
cdr3_aa: CASSLDEGRTEAFF
cdr3_nt: TGTGCCAGCAGCTTAGACGAGGGCAGGACTGAAGCTTTCTTT

clone_size: NA
v_call: TRBV15
j_call: TRBJ2-3
d_call: NA
cdr3_aa: CATSRDPSGGTDTQYF
cdr3_nt: TGTGCCACCAGCAGAGATCCCAGCGGAGGCACAGATACGCAGTATTTT

clone_size: NA
v_call: TRBV19
j_call: TRBJ2-7
d_call: TRBD1
cdr3_aa: CASRRDRGDYEQYF
cdr3_nt: TGTGCCAGTAGAAGGGACAGGGGAGACTACGAGCAGTACTTC

clone_size: NA
v_call: TRBV7-9
j_call: TRBJ1-2
d_call: NA
cdr3_aa: CASSFPTVANYGYTF
cdr3_nt: TGTGCCAGCAGCTTTCCGACAGTAGCTAACTATGGCTACACCTTC

clone_size: NA
v_call: TRBV6-2/TRBV6-3
j_call: TRBJ1-2
d_call: NA
cdr3_aa: CASSYLPGVGYTF
cdr3_nt: TGTGCCAGCAGTTACCTTCCTGGGGTTGGCTACACCTTC

clone_size: NA
v_call: TRBV13
j_call: TRBJ2-3
d_call: TRBD2
cdr3_aa: CASSLLAEGSTDTQYF
cdr3_nt: TGTGCCAGCAGCTTACTAGCGGAAGGGAGCACAGATACGCAGTATTTT

clone_size: NA
v_call: TRBV28
j_call: TRBJ2-3
d_call: TRBD2
cdr3_aa: CASSSTGLAGGDTQYF
cdr3_nt: TGTGCCAGCAGTTCAACCGGACTAGCGGGAGGAGATACGCAGTATTTT

clone_size: NA
v_call: TRBV4-2
j_call: TRBJ2-6
d_call: TRBD1
cdr3_aa: CASSQDAGTGISGANVLTF
cdr3_nt: TGTGCCAGCAGCCAAGACGCCGGGACAGGGATTTCGGGGGCCAACGTCCTGACTTTC

clone_size: NA
v_call: TRBV10-3
j_call: TRBJ2-2
d_call: NA
cdr3_aa: CAISDRVPGELFF
cdr3_nt: TGTGCCATCAGTGACAGGGTTCCCGGGGAGCTGTTTTTT

clone_size: NA
v_call: TRBV27
j_call: TRBJ1-6
d_call: NA
cdr3_aa: CASSLKGFSYNSPLHF
cdr3_nt: TGTGCCAGCAGTTTAAAGGGGTTCTCCTATAATTCACCCCTCCACTTT

clone_size: NA
v_call: TRBV19
j_call: TRBJ2-7
d_call: NA
cdr3_aa: CASSLRDNSYEQYF
cdr3_nt: TGTGCCAGTAGTCTACGGGACAACTCCTACGAGCAGTACTTC

clone_size: NA
v_call: TRBV11-1
j_call: TRBJ2-7
d_call: NA
cdr3_aa: CASSSRYGAYEQYF
cdr3_nt: TGTGCCAGCAGCTCGCGGTATGGGGCCTACGAGCAGTACTTC

clone_size: NA
v_call: TRBV11-2
j_call: TRBJ2-1
d_call: NA
cdr3_aa: CASSGRMGSFSYNEQFF
cdr3_nt: TGTGCCAGCAGCGGCCGTATGGGATCCTTCTCCTACAATGAGCAGTTCTTC

clone_size: NA
v_call: TRBV28
j_call: TRBJ1-5
d_call: TRBD1
cdr3_aa: CASSPGTGGWPQHF
cdr3_nt: TGTGCCAGCAGTCCCGGGACAGGGGGTTGGCCCCAGCATTTT

clone_size: NA
v_call: TRBV2
j_call: TRBJ2-3
d_call: NA
cdr3_aa: CASRPGQGGTDTQYF
cdr3_nt: TGTGCCAGCAGGCCCGGGCAGGGCGGGACAGATACGCAGTATTTT

clone_size: NA
v_call: TRBV4-3
j_call: TRBJ2-1
d_call: NA
cdr3_aa: CASSQESEIYNEQFF
cdr3_nt: TGCGCCAGCAGCCAAGAAAGCGAGATATACAATGAGCAGTTCTTC

clone_size: NA
v_call: TRBV28
j_call: TRBJ2-7
d_call: TRBD1
cdr3_aa: CASSLTGGNYEQYF
cdr3_nt: TGTGCCAGCAGTTTGACAGGGGGAAACTACGAGCAGTACTTC

clone_size: NA
v_call: TRBV2
j_call: TRBJ1-4
d_call: NA
cdr3_aa: CASRANGPGEKLFF
cdr3_nt: TGTGCCAGCAGGGCTAATGGGCCGGGAGAAAAACTGTTTTTT

clone_size: NA
v_call: TRBV7-3
j_call: TRBJ2-2
d_call: NA
cdr3_aa: CASSEGQNTGELFF
cdr3_nt: TGTGCCAGCAGCGAGGGACAGAACACCGGGGAGCTGTTTTTT

clone_size: NA
v_call: TRBV20-1
j_call: TRBJ1-1
d_call: NA
cdr3_aa: CSAFRSAEAFF
cdr3_nt: TGCAGTGCCTTCCGTTCCGCTGAAGCTTTCTTT

clone_size: NA
v_call: TRBV7-6
j_call: TRBJ2-7
d_call: NA
cdr3_aa: CASSFSLRTVDEQYF
cdr3_nt: TGTGCCAGCAGCTTCTCGCTGCGGACAGTGGACGAGCAGTACTTC

clone_size: NA
v_call: TRBV15
j_call: TRBJ2-2
d_call: NA
cdr3_aa: CATSSPGTGLNRELFF
cdr3_nt: TGTGCCACCAGCAGCCCCGGGACCGGTTTAAACCGGGAGCTGTTTTTT

clone_size: NA
v_call: TRBV3-1/TRBV3-2
j_call: TRBJ2-7
d_call: NA
cdr3_aa: CASSPGHAKEEQYF
cdr3_nt: TGTGCCAGCAGCCCGGGACATGCTAAGGAGGAGCAGTACTTC

clone_size: NA
v_call: TRBV4-1
j_call: TRBJ2-1
d_call: TRBD2
cdr3_aa: CASSQKGGFSGSSPYNEQFF
cdr3_nt: TGCGCCAGCAGCCAAAAGGGGGGTTTTAGCGGGAGTAGCCCCTACAATGAGCAGTTCTTC

clone_size: NA
v_call: TRBV4-1
j_call: TRBJ1-2
d_call: NA
cdr3_aa: CASSKLTGFYGYTF
cdr3_nt: TGCGCCAGCAGCAAATTAACAGGGTTCTATGGCTACACCTTC

clone_size: NA
v_call: TRBV19
j_call: TRBJ1-2
d_call: NA
cdr3_aa: CASSILLRHGNGYTF
cdr3_nt: TGTGCCAGTAGTATACTCCTTCGACACGGAAATGGCTACACCTTC

clone_size: NA
v_call: TRBV19
j_call: TRBJ2-3
d_call: TRBD1
cdr3_aa: CASSQTGGDGSGADTQYF
cdr3_nt: TGTGCCAGTAGCCAGACAGGGGGGGACGGGAGTGGTGCAGATACGCAGTATTTT